This T cell receptor (beta chain) was captured in a study of cytomegalovirus exposure and HLA in healthy donors. It was with 60 Vbeta and 13 Jbeta primers that the PCR ran. Using immunoSEQ multiplex PCR, the repertoire was profiled, and TCRdb retains in-frame clones only, with some absent. This sample carries about 67,000 clones, with around 5.3% going to the ten biggest clones. Germline CDR1 reads SEHNR; CDR2 reads FQNEAQ (reference sequence). CDR3 size: 14 residues. The V gene end was trimmed by 5 bases and the J gene end by 1 base; junction bases not matched to a gene: 2. The source is a man under 40 in good health and CMV-seropositive. V is TRBV7-9 and J is TRBJ1-5; TRBD1 aligns across 7 bases. The sample taken for sequencing was PBMCs. The CDR3 reads CASSLGQSNQPQHF. In DNA form, the CDR3 reads TGTGCCAGCAGCCTGGGACAGAGCAATCAGCCCCAGCATTTT.